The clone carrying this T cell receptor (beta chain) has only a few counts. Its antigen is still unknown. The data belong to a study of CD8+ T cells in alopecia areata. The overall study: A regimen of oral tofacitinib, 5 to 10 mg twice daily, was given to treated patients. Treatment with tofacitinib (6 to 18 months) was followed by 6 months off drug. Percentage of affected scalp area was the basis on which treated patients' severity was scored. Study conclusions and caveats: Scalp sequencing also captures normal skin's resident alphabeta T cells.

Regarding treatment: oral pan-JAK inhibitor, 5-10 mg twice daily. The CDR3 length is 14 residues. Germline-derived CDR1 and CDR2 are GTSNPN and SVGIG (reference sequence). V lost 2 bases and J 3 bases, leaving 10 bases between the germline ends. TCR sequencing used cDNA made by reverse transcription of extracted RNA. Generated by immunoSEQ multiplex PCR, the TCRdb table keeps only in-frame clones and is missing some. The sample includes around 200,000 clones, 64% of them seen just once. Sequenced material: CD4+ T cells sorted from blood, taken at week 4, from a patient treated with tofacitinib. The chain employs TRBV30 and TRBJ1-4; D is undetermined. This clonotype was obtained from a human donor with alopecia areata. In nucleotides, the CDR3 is TGTGCCTGGAGTCGAGGGTTGGCTAATGAAAAACTGTTTTTT. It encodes CAWSRGLANEKLFF.